The rows below give T cell receptor beta chains drawn from one sample of a study of regulatory T cells in long-lasting Graves disease. TCRdb fed the multiplex PCR reads into MiXCR, producing one record per CDR3 protein. The table includes fewer than 650,000 distinct CDR3 sequences, roughly 15% detected once. These data also formed part of another study, on T cells in Graves' hyperthyroidism and ophthalmopathy.

The sequenced sample was peripheral blood mononuclear cells (PBMCs), obtained at new diagnosis, from a patient treated with antithyroid drugs. Every receptor here comes from a young woman with Graves disease. Each CDR3 is given with its conserved first and last residue. D genes are given only for firm matches. Expanded clones are given a class, and other clones once, few, many or no size at all.

cdr3_nt: TGTGCCAGCCCCGCTTCTTTGCGGGGGAGCACAGATACGCAGTATTTT; cdr3_aa: CASPASLRGSTDTQYF; j_call: TRBJ2-3; clone_size: few; d_call: TRBD2; v_call: TRBV6-2/TRBV6-3
cdr3_nt: TGTGCCATCAGTGAGAGACAGGGGAACTACGAGCAGTACTTC; cdr3_aa: CAISERQGNYEQYF; j_call: TRBJ2-7; clone_size: many; d_call: TRBD1; v_call: TRBV10-3
cdr3_nt: TGTGCCAGCAGTGAGTTTGCGACAGTGAACACTGAAGCTTTCTTT; cdr3_aa: CASSEFATVNTEAFF; j_call: TRBJ1-1; clone_size: NA; d_call: NA; v_call: TRBV6-2/TRBV6-3
cdr3_nt: TGTGCCAGCAGCAGCAGGGGCGTACAGCCCCAGCATTTT; cdr3_aa: CASSSRGVQPQHF; j_call: TRBJ1-5; clone_size: many; d_call: NA; v_call: TRBV12-3/TRBV12-4
cdr3_nt: TGCAGCGTTGAGAGGGGACTAGCGGCTTACAATGAGCAGTTCTTC; cdr3_aa: CSVERGLAAYNEQFF; j_call: TRBJ2-1; clone_size: NA; d_call: TRBD2; v_call: TRBV29-1
cdr3_nt: TGCAGTGCTAGGTGGGTGAACACTGAAGCTTTCTTT; cdr3_aa: CSARWVNTEAFF; j_call: TRBJ1-1; clone_size: many; d_call: NA; v_call: TRBV20-1
cdr3_nt: TGTGCCAGCAGCCAAGAGACAGGGTCCTACGAGCAGTACTTC; cdr3_aa: CASSQETGSYEQYF; j_call: TRBJ2-7; clone_size: few; d_call: TRBD1; v_call: TRBV3-1
cdr3_nt: TGTGCCAGCAGTTTACGGACACCCAGGGACATTCAGTACTTC; cdr3_aa: CASSLRTPRDIQYF; j_call: TRBJ2-4; clone_size: NA; d_call: NA; v_call: TRBV27
cdr3_nt: TGTGCCAGCACGGGATTCCGGGACAGGTGGAACACTGAAGCTTTCTTT; cdr3_aa: CASTGFRDRWNTEAFF; j_call: TRBJ1-1; clone_size: few; d_call: TRBD1; v_call: TRBV25-1
cdr3_nt: TGCGCCAGCAGCGTATATAGCAATCAGCCCCAGCATTTT; cdr3_aa: CASSVYSNQPQHF; j_call: TRBJ1-5; clone_size: many; d_call: NA; v_call: TRBV5-1
cdr3_nt: TGTGCCAGCACCGATGCGGGGCTAGCGGGAGTTTACGAGCAGTACTTC; cdr3_aa: CASTDAGLAGVYEQYF; j_call: TRBJ2-7; clone_size: many; d_call: TRBD2; v_call: TRBV28
cdr3_nt: TGTGCCAGCAGTTTAAAAGGGTTCGGAGCTTTCTTT; cdr3_aa: CASSLKGFGAFF; j_call: TRBJ1-1; clone_size: many; d_call: NA; v_call: TRBV28
cdr3_nt: TGCAGTGCTGACGGGGGGTTTTCCTACAATGAGCAGTTCTTC; cdr3_aa: CSADGGFSYNEQFF; j_call: TRBJ2-1; clone_size: many; d_call: TRBD2; v_call: TRBV20-1
cdr3_nt: TGCGCCAGCAGACTCCCGAACACTGAAGCTTTCTTT; cdr3_aa: CASRLPNTEAFF; j_call: TRBJ1-1; clone_size: NA; d_call: NA; v_call: TRBV5-1
cdr3_nt: TGTGCCAGTAGTGGACTAGCGCCGCTCTACGAGCAGTACTTC; cdr3_aa: CASSGLAPLYEQYF; j_call: TRBJ2-7; clone_size: many; d_call: TRBD2; v_call: TRBV19
cdr3_nt: TGTGCCAGCACCAGAAATGCAGCCAGCTCCTACAATGAGCAGTTCTTC; cdr3_aa: CASTRNAASSYNEQFF; j_call: TRBJ2-1; clone_size: NA; d_call: NA; v_call: TRBV7-6
cdr3_nt: TGTGCCACCGGGAGGGTCGCCAATGAGCAGTTCTTC; cdr3_aa: CATGRVANEQFF; j_call: TRBJ2-1; clone_size: NA; d_call: TRBD2; v_call: TRBV6-1
cdr3_nt: TGTGCCAGCAGACGACTGGGACAGGGCAACGAGCAGTACTTC; cdr3_aa: CASRRLGQGNEQYF; j_call: TRBJ2-7; clone_size: many; d_call: TRBD1; v_call: TRBV6-2/TRBV6-3
cdr3_nt: TGTGCCAGCAGCCAAGGTCTAAGCGGGTACTCCTACGAGCAGTACTTC; cdr3_aa: CASSQGLSGYSYEQYF; j_call: TRBJ2-7; clone_size: many; d_call: NA; v_call: TRBV14
cdr3_nt: TGTGCCAGCAGCTTATCCATAGCGGGAGGCGACAATGAGCAGTTCTTC; cdr3_aa: CASSLSIAGGDNEQFF; j_call: TRBJ2-1; clone_size: many; d_call: TRBD2; v_call: TRBV7-8
cdr3_nt: TGTGCCAGCTCAGAATCGGGGCAAACCTACAATGAGCAGTTCTTC; cdr3_aa: CASSESGQTYNEQFF; j_call: TRBJ2-1; clone_size: few; d_call: NA; v_call: TRBV18
cdr3_nt: TGTGCCAGCAGCGTAGGGAGACAATACAATGAGCAGTTCTTC; cdr3_aa: CASSVGRQYNEQFF; j_call: TRBJ2-1; clone_size: NA; d_call: NA; v_call: TRBV9
cdr3_nt: TGTGCCAGCAGCCCTGTAGCACGCCCACGCTCCTACAATGAGCAGTTCTTC; cdr3_aa: CASSPVARPRSYNEQFF; j_call: TRBJ2-1; clone_size: few; d_call: NA; v_call: TRBV7-2
cdr3_nt: TGTGCCAGCAGCAGAAGACAGGGGGAGACCCAGTACTTC; cdr3_aa: CASSRRQGETQYF; j_call: TRBJ2-5; clone_size: NA; d_call: TRBD1; v_call: TRBV28
cdr3_nt: TGTGCCAGCAGTTTACCTCCTTTGGAGACCCAGTACTTC; cdr3_aa: CASSLPPLETQYF; j_call: TRBJ2-5; clone_size: many; d_call: NA; v_call: TRBV28
cdr3_nt: TGTGCCAGCAGTTGGGGGACAGGGACGTTTTTACCTGAAGCTTTCTTT; cdr3_aa: CASSWGTGTFLPEAFF; j_call: TRBJ1-1; clone_size: many; d_call: TRBD1; v_call: TRBV12-3/TRBV12-4
cdr3_nt: TGTGCCAGCCCTATCGCTGGGGATGAGCAGTTCTTC; cdr3_aa: CASPIAGDEQFF; j_call: TRBJ2-1; clone_size: few; d_call: NA; v_call: TRBV18
cdr3_nt: TGTGCCAGCAGCCAAGAAAAAGGCGGAGGATATGGCTACACCTTC; cdr3_aa: CASSQEKGGGYGYTF; j_call: TRBJ1-2; clone_size: NA; d_call: NA; v_call: TRBV3-1
cdr3_nt: TGTGCCAGCAAAGTTGATAGCAATCAGCCCCAGCATTTT; cdr3_aa: CASKVDSNQPQHF; j_call: TRBJ1-5; clone_size: many; d_call: NA; v_call: TRBV6-2/TRBV6-3
cdr3_nt: TGTGCCAGCAGCCTTCTCCCTAGGGGGGAGTATTTT; cdr3_aa: CASSLLPRGEYF; j_call: TRBJ2-3; clone_size: many; d_call: NA; v_call: TRBV12-3/TRBV12-4
cdr3_nt: TGCAGCGTTGAAGATGTAGGACAGGGGAAGGCTAATGAAAAACTGTTTTTT; cdr3_aa: CSVEDVGQGKANEKLFF; j_call: TRBJ1-4; clone_size: NA; d_call: TRBD1; v_call: TRBV29-1
cdr3_nt: TGTGCCAGCAGGGCTCTAGCGGGCCCTGCCTACGAGCAGTACTTC; cdr3_aa: CASRALAGPAYEQYF; j_call: TRBJ2-7; clone_size: many; d_call: TRBD2; v_call: TRBV27
cdr3_nt: TGTGCCAGCAGTTTTTCAGGGGGAACAGCTCAGCCCCAGCATTTT; cdr3_aa: CASSFSGGTAQPQHF; j_call: TRBJ1-5; clone_size: many; d_call: TRBD1; v_call: TRBV12-3/TRBV12-4
cdr3_nt: TGCGCCAGCAGCCAAGCTGGGGGGGCGGGAGGGCTGTACGAGCAGTACTTC; cdr3_aa: CASSQAGGAGGLYEQYF; j_call: TRBJ2-7; clone_size: NA; d_call: TRBD2; v_call: TRBV4-1
cdr3_nt: TGTGCCACCGGGTTTGGCCAAGAGACCCAGTACTTC; cdr3_aa: CATGFGQETQYF; j_call: TRBJ2-5; clone_size: NA; d_call: NA; v_call: TRBV2
cdr3_nt: TGCGCCAGCAGCTTCCCCGGGGGTGGTCCTGGCGAGCAGTACTTC; cdr3_aa: CASSFPGGGPGEQYF; j_call: TRBJ2-7; clone_size: many; d_call: NA; v_call: TRBV5-1
cdr3_nt: TGTGCCAGCAGCTTCCCTGACAGTTACTATGGCTACACCTTC; cdr3_aa: CASSFPDSYYGYTF; j_call: TRBJ1-2; clone_size: NA; d_call: NA; v_call: TRBV5-6
cdr3_nt: TGTGCCAGCACCTTACATAGCGGAACCTACGAGCAGTACTTC; cdr3_aa: CASTLHSGTYEQYF; j_call: TRBJ2-7; clone_size: NA; d_call: NA; v_call: TRBV12-3/TRBV12-4
cdr3_nt: TGTGCCAGCAGTACGACGATGCCCCATGAGCAGTTCTTC; cdr3_aa: CASSTTMPHEQFF; j_call: TRBJ2-1; clone_size: many; d_call: NA; v_call: TRBV28
cdr3_nt: TGTGCCAGCAGCTTAGACAGGGACCCGAACACTGAAGCTTTCTTT; cdr3_aa: CASSLDRDPNTEAFF; j_call: TRBJ1-1; clone_size: many; d_call: TRBD1; v_call: TRBV7-3
cdr3_nt: TGTGCCAGCAGCTTGGGACAAGAGAATTCACCCCTCCACTTT; cdr3_aa: CASSLGQENSPLHF; j_call: TRBJ1-6; clone_size: NA; d_call: NA; v_call: TRBV5-5
cdr3_nt: TGTGCCAGCTCACCACCAGAGGCTAGCTTAGACCGAAATGAGCAGTTCTTC; cdr3_aa: CASSPPEASLDRNEQFF; j_call: TRBJ2-1; clone_size: few; d_call: NA; v_call: TRBV18
cdr3_nt: TGTGCCATCAGGGGACAGGGCTCTGGAAACACCATATATTTT; cdr3_aa: CAIRGQGSGNTIYF; j_call: TRBJ1-3; clone_size: many; d_call: TRBD1; v_call: TRBV10-3
cdr3_nt: TGTGCCAGCAGTTTATCCCCCGGGGTGGGTGAGCAGTTCTTC; cdr3_aa: CASSLSPGVGEQFF; j_call: TRBJ2-1; clone_size: few; d_call: NA; v_call: TRBV28
cdr3_nt: TGCAGTGCCCGAAGGACAGCCTACAATGAGCAGTTCTTC; cdr3_aa: CSARRTAYNEQFF; j_call: TRBJ2-1; clone_size: NA; d_call: NA; v_call: TRBV20-1
cdr3_nt: TGTGCCAGCAGACCAGGGAGCCTGGAAAAGACCCAGTACTTC; cdr3_aa: CASRPGSLEKTQYF; j_call: TRBJ2-5; clone_size: NA; d_call: NA; v_call: TRBV4-2
cdr3_nt: TGTGCCAGCAGCTCCCCAGTCTACGGCGGGAGAATGTTTGAGCAGTACTTC; cdr3_aa: CASSSPVYGGRMFEQYF; j_call: TRBJ2-7; clone_size: many; d_call: TRBD2; v_call: TRBV11-1
cdr3_nt: TGCAGCGTTGCCCAGGGGGAAACTAGTCGGGGCAATGAGCAGTTCTTC; cdr3_aa: CSVAQGETSRGNEQFF; j_call: TRBJ2-1; clone_size: NA; d_call: TRBD1; v_call: TRBV29-1